Reported below is one T cell receptor beta chain. This sample was taken from a study of long-term antiretroviral therapy in people with HIV. Unmatched junction bases numbered 2, after V lost 0 bases and J lost 2 bases. The CDR3 has 15 residues. Looked up from germline, CDR1 is MNHEY and CDR2 is SVGAGI. Survey-level resolution applied to immunoSEQ assay v3.0. Data came from immunoSEQ multiplex PCR; TCRdb stores just in-frame clones and leaves some out. The table has some 33,000 clones, more than 65% seen once. The chain joins TRBV6-5 to TRBJ2-3; 7 bases are a match to TRBD2. The sequence derives from a man in his late teens or twenties with HIV. This material consisted of unsorted PBMCs, taken 0.6 years after starting antiretroviral therapy. CDR3 sequence: CASSYSLAVTDTQYF. The CDR3 region has the DNA TGTGCCAGCAGTTACTCCCTAGCGGTCACAGATACGCAGTATTTT.